Below, 7 T cell receptor beta chains from the same sample are listed, as sequenced in a study of T cell changes during pregnancy in multiple sclerosis. The assay was immunoSEQ multiplex PCR, and TCRdb's table has in-frame clones only and misses some. The data hold fewer than 70,000 clones, with around 94% observed a single time. The sequencing here drew on CD8+ T cells from peripheral blood mononuclear cells, taken in the third trimester of pregnancy. These receptors all come from a female donor with multiple sclerosis, enrolled in a pregnancy study.

The chain is built from TRBV4-1 and TRBJ2-2, with TRBD1 as a possible D gene (5 bases). The V end lost 1 base, the J end lost 3 bases, and 12 bases lay between the germline ends. The length of the CDR3 is 16 residues. Looked up from germline, CDR1 is MGHRA and CDR2 is YSYEKL. The chain's CDR3 is CASSQGSIRDTGELFF. The CDR3 DNA reads as TGCGCCAGCAGCCAAGGGTCCATCAGGGACACCGGGGAGCTGTTTTTT.

This clone was counted between two and nine times. The chain joins TRBV2 to TRBJ2-1; perhaps TRBD1 as D (7 bases). The CDR3 is 17 amino acids. The germline V gene encodes CDR1 SNHLY and CDR2 FYNNEI. V was cut by 3 bases and J by 6 bases, with 21 bases left in between. The CDR3 coding sequence is TGTGCCAGCAGTGAGTACCGCGACAGGGACTCCGGCAATGAGCAGTTCTTC. Translation gives CASSEYRDRDSGNEQFF.

The rearrangement links TRBV7-9 to TRBJ1-1, with D unclear. The V end lost 8 bases, the J end lost 5 bases, and 15 bases lay between the germline ends. The CDR3 runs to 13 residues. CDR1 SEHNR and CDR2 FQNEAQ come from the germline V gene (reference sequence). CDR3 sequence reads: CASGPMEETEAFF. CDR3 nucleotide sequence: TGTGCCAGCGGGCCTATGGAGGAAACTGAAGCTTTCTTT.

Here the CDR3 reads CASSESLYEQYF. Written as DNA, the CDR3 is TGCGCCAGCAGTGAAAGCCTCTACGAGCAGTACTTC. The chain recombines TRBV10-2 with TRBJ2-7; D is undetermined. Between the trimmed V and J ends, which lost 3 bases and 3 bases, there was a span of 6 bases. Germline values: CDR1 WSHSY, CDR2 SAAADI. CDR3 size: 12 residues.

The V call is TRBV30, the J call TRBJ1-3; possible D gene TRBD1, 5 bases. Trimming pared 2 bases from V and 8 bases from J, leaving 16 bases between. The CDR3 has 14 residues. In germline, CDR1 is GTSNPN, CDR2 SVGIG (reference sequence). CDR3 DNA sequence: TGTGCCTGGAGTCCCACGGGGGGAGTGGACACCATATATTTT. Its translation is CAWSPTGGVDTIYF. Filled out from reference TRBV30 and TRBJ1-3, the complete variable domain reads SQTIHQWPATLVQPVGSPLSLECTVEGTSNPNLYWYRQAAGRGLQLLFYSVGIGQISSEVPQNLSASRPQDRQFILSSKKLLLSDSGFYLCAWSPTGGVDTIYFGEGSWLTVV.

The sample holds a few counts of this clone. This chain joins TRBV5-1 and TRBJ1-1, with D hard to call. The germline V gene encodes CDR1 SGHRS and CDR2 YFSETQ. The CDR3 length is 15 residues. V lost 4 bases to trimming and J lost 0 bases, with 13 bases between them. CDR3 nucleotides: TGCGCCAGCAGCCTCTGGGCCTCCTTGAACACTGAAGCTTTCTTT. Translated: CASSLWASLNTEAFF. Variable domain in full (rest from reference TRBV5-1 and TRBJ1-1): KAGVTQTPRYLIKTRGQQVTLSCSPISGHRSVSWYQQTPGQGLQFLFEYFSETQRNKGNFPGRFSGRQFSNSRSEMNVSTLELGDSALYLCASSLWASLNTEAFFGQGTRLTVV.

V and J are TRBV28 and TRBJ1-2; TRBD1 agrees at 10 bases. The V segment lost 7 bases and the J segment 0 bases; nucleotides outside the gene matches: 5. CDR3 size: 15 residues. CDR1 and CDR2 (germline): MDHEN, SYDVKM. DNA for the CDR3: TGTGCCAGCAAAGGGACAGGGGATGCTAACTATGGCTACACCTTC. This gives the protein CASKGTGDANYGYTF.